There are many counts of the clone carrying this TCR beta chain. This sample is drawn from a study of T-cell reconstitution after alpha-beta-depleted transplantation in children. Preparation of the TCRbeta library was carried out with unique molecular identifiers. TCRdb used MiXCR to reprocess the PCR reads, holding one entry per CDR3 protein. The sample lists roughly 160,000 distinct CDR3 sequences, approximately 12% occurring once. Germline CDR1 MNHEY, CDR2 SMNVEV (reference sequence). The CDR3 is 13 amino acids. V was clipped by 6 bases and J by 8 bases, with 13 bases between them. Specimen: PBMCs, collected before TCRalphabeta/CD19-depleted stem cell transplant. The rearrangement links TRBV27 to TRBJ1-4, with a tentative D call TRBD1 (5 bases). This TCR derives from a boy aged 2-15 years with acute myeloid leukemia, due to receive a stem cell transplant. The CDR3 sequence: CASSRGRREKLFF. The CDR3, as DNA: TGTGCCAGCAGCCGGGGACGGAGGGAAAAACTGTTTTTT.